This TCR beta chain was documented in a study of cytomegalovirus exposure and HLA in healthy donors. Study overall: Approximately 85 million unique TCRs from HLA-typed donors were held in an early data release.

Findings and caveats of the study: The study assumed roughly uniform donor sequencing depth for presence/absence analyses. A later analysis revealed that TCR association rates differed between HLA loci, peaking at DRB1 and bottoming out at HLA-C.

CDR3 size: 16 residues. The germline V gene has CDR1 SGHDT and CDR2 YYEEEE. V lost 5 bases to trimming and J lost 2 bases, with 17 bases between them. PCR primers comprised 60 Vbeta and 13 Jbeta primers. In the original processing: An analysis that came later counted tens of millions of unique TCR beta chains, approximately 10 million shared. Method: immunoSEQ multiplex PCR; TCRdb's copy keeps in-frame clones and lacks some. The V and J calls and the clone size are those of that table, but D and trimming were determined from the DNA. The sample's table shows roughly 220,000 clones. As concerns this clone: The antigen is not known.

The V and J genes are TRBV5-6 and TRBJ2-1, with D possibly being TRBD1 (6 bases). The receptor's source is a girl between 2 and 10 years old in good health and CMV-seropositive. The sequenced sample was PBMCs. The CDR3 sequence: CASSPRGGWTYNEQFF. The CDR3 coding sequence is TGTGCCAGCAGTCCCAGGGGCGGTTGGACCTACAATGAGCAGTTCTTC.